Listed here are 7 T cell receptor beta chains from one sample, sequenced in a study of early T cells in non-severe SARS-CoV-2 infection. TCRdb processed the 5' RACE reads anew with MiXCR; each CDR3 protein has one entry. Among 45,000 or so distinct CDR3 sequences listed, roughly 11% were seen once. Sequenced input: whole blood. The receptors shown here come from an adult who was a healthcare worker with PCR-confirmed SARS-CoV-2 infection or an uninfected control (not recorded which).

The chain recombines TRBV6-5 with TRBJ1-2; D is possibly TRBD1 (6 bases). This CDR3 spans 15 amino acids. The V end lost 4 bases, the J end lost 4 bases, and 16 bases lay between the germline ends. Germline CDR1 is MNHEY and CDR2 is SVGAGI. Here the CDR3 reads CASSFTLRGGYGYTF. The CDR3 region has the DNA TGTGCCAGCAGTTTCACCCTCAGGGGAGGCTATGGCTACACCTTC.

There are a few counts of this clonotype. J is TRBJ2-7 and V is TRBV12-5; D unclear. This CDR3 comprises 12 residues. Germline CDR1 LGHNT, CDR2 FRNRAP. Trimming stripped 3 bases from V and 2 bases from J, with 5 bases between. The DNA for the CDR3 is TGTGCTAGTGGTTTCGCAGCCTACGAGCAGTACTTC. Amino acid sequence: CASGFAAYEQYF.

This chain uses TRBV12-3 or TRBV12-4 with TRBJ1-1; TRBD1 is a possible D gene (6 bases). Trimming stripped 5 bases from V and 4 bases from J, with 23 bases between. CDR3 length equals 17 residues. The chain's CDR3 is CASSRSPFRGNGTEAFF. The CDR3 nucleotides are TGTGCCAGCAGTAGGTCTCCGTTCAGGGGAAACGGCACTGAAGCTTTCTTT.

This clonotype appeared a few times. The chain combines TRBV5-4 with TRBJ2-3; D is ambiguous. Germline V gene lookup returns CDR1 SGHNT and CDR2 YYREEE (reference sequence). V was cut by 5 bases and J by 0 bases, with 10 bases left in between. CDR3 length equals 14 residues. CDR3 loop: CASSSTASTDTQYF. The CDR3 nucleotides read TGTGCCAGCAGTTCCACAGCTAGCACAGATACGCAGTATTTT.

This clonotype was counted at least ten times. Because the CDR3's place on the DNA is in doubt, the DNA is left out and the CDR3 is given as listed by TCRdb. The chain combines TRBV14 with TRBJ2-6; the D call TRBD1 from the table was never checked on the DNA. Germline V gene data show CDR1 as SGHDN and CDR2 as FVKESK. The CDR3 is 18 residues long, ends included. The CDR3: CASSLRQGPILRANVLTF.

The sample holds many counts of this clonotype. The chain carries TRBV7-9 and TRBJ2-5, with 7 bases aligning to TRBD1. The CDR3 is 15 amino acids. J lost 6 bases, V lost 5 bases, and 12 bases had no gene match. Germline assignment: CDR1 SEHNR and CDR2 FQNEAQ (reference sequence). CDR3: CASSPGTASWKTQYF. The CDR3, as DNA: TGTGCCAGCAGCCCTGGGACAGCCTCCTGGAAGACCCAGTACTTC.

This clonotype was seen a handful of times. This sequence joins TRBV7-9 and TRBJ1-1, with D unclear. Germline values: CDR1 SEHNR, CDR2 FQNEAQ (reference sequence). The ends were cut back, 1 base at V and 4 bases at J, with 7 bases in the middle. This CDR3 is 13 amino acids long. CDR3 DNA: TGTGCCAGCAGCTTAGGAGGGCCCACTGAAGCTTTCTTT. Protein sequence: CASSLGGPTEAFF.